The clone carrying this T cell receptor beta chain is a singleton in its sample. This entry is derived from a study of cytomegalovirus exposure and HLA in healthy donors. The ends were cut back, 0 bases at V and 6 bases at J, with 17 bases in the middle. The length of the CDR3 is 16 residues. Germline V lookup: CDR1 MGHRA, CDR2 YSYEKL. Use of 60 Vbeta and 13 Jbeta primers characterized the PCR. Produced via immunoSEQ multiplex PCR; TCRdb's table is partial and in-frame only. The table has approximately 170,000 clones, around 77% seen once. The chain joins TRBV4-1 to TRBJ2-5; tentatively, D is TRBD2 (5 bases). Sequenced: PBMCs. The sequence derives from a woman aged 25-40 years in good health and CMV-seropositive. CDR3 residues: CASSQDLGRGRKTQYF. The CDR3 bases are TGCGCCAGCAGCCAAGATCTCGGTAGAGGGCGAAAGACCCAGTACTTC.